The clone carrying this T cell receptor beta chain has ten or more counts. Its target is unknown. Researchers made TCR beta libraries by using iRepertoire HTBI primers and running Arm-PCR on CDR3 regions. TCRdb fed the multiplex PCR reads into MiXCR, producing one record per CDR3 protein. Of approximately 400,000 distinct CDR3 sequences in the sample, under 15% were seen once. This entry comes from a study of regulatory T cells in long-lasting Graves disease. Study-wide results and limits: Not thyroid tissue but only peripheral blood was studied. Compared with new cases, persistent Graves' patients showed reduced TCR diversity.

This CDR3 contains 14 residues. With 5 bases removed from V and 1 base from J, the gap between germline ends came to 11 bases. Per the germline V gene, CDR1 is SEHNR and CDR2 is FQNEAQ (reference sequence). Time point of the sample: newly diagnosed GD, antithyroid drugs for less than 3 months. The TCR library was made from RNA extracted from PBMCs. The sample also formed part of further work on T cells in Graves' hyperthyroidism and ophthalmopathy. That source notes: HTBI primers drove first-round RT-PCR of the TCR CDR3.

V usage is TRBV7-9 and J usage is TRBJ1-2; D remains ambiguous. The receptor was isolated from a woman aged 25 to 39 with Graves disease. Sequencing was performed on peripheral blood mononuclear cells (PBMCs), taken at new diagnosis, from a patient treated with antithyroid drugs. The CDR3 DNA sequence: TGTGCCAGCAGCCCCACACTATTTAACTATGGCTACACCTTC. It translates to CASSPTLFNYGYTF. Full variable domain (rest looked up from reference TRBV7-9 and TRBJ1-2): DTGVSQNPRHKITKRGQNVTFRCDPISEHNRLYWYRQTLGQGPEFLTYFQNEAQLEKSRLLSDRFSAERPKGSFSTLEIQRTEQGDSAMYLCASSPTLFNYGYTFGSGTRLTVV.